A single sample gave rise to the 9 T cell receptor beta chains below, sequenced in a study of T cells after yellow fever vaccination. A single record per CDR3 protein comes from TCRdb applying MiXCR to the 5' RACE reads. The table includes 300,000 to 350,000 distinct CDR3 sequences, approximately 4.2% detected once. The sequences come from PBMCs, collected 5 days after the yellow fever booster vaccination. The receptors shown here come from a man younger than 35 who received the YFV17D yellow fever vaccine.

This clonotype was found a few times. The CDR3 DNA follows: TGTGCCAGCAGCAGGGACAGCCCAGGGAACGAGCAGTACGTC. This codes for CASSRDSPGNEQYV. The chain carries TRBV12-3 or TRBV12-4 and TRBJ2-7; TRBD1 matches 7 bases. This CDR3 has 14 amino acids. J was trimmed by 5 bases and V by 6 bases; bases with no gene match: 10.

V gene TRBV4-3 combines with J gene TRBJ1-3, with 10 bases that match TRBD1. The junction had 3 bases not matched to a gene; V was cut back by 0 bases and J by 1 base. CDR1 is LGHNA and CDR2 is YSLEER in the germline V gene. This CDR3 spans 17 amino acids. DNA of the CDR3: TGCGCCAGCAGCCAAGACAGACAGGGGGCATCTGGAAACACCATATATTTT. It translates to CASSQDRQGASGNTIYF.

CDR3: CSARDPMLDRSYV. In DNA, the CDR3 is TGCAGTGCTAGAGATCCTATGCTCGACAGATCGTACGTC. The gene calls are TRBV20-1 and TRBJ2-7, with D possibly being TRBD1 (5 bases). The germline V gene encodes CDR1 DFQATT and CDR2 SNEGSKA (reference sequence). The CDR3 totals 13 residues. Deletions cut 0 bases from V and 12 bases from J, with 18 bases between.

This clonotype was found a few times. The rearrangement links TRBV6-6 to TRBJ1-1; TRBD1 is a possible D gene (6 bases). CDR3 length: 13 residues. V was pared by 11 bases and J by 0 bases, with 13 bases between. Germline CDR1 MNHNY, CDR2 SVGAGI (reference sequence). This CDR3 is CAVGGPLNTEAFF. The CDR3 nucleotides read TGTGCCGTCGGGGGGCCTTTGAACACTGAAGCTTTCTTT.

This clonotype was recorded many times. The chain links TRBV5-1 to TRBJ2-1; D uncertain. The V gene lost 2 bases and the J gene lost 2 bases, with 11 bases spanning the gap. Germline V CDR1 and CDR2: SGHRS, YFSETQ. This CDR3 region has 15 residues. CDR3 region: CASSFDGSPYNEQFF. CDR3 bases: TGCGCCAGCAGCTTTGACGGGTCCCCCTACAATGAGCAGTTCTTC.

This chain connects TRBV5-1 to TRBJ2-2; 11 nucleotides line up with TRBD1. V shed 2 bases, J shed 3 bases, and the junction held 6 bases outside the gene matches. Germline V gives CDR1 SGHRS, CDR2 YFSETQ. This CDR3 is 17 amino acids long. Here the CDR3 DNA reads TGCGCCAGCAGCTTCCACGGACAGGGGGCCGACACCGGGGAGCTGTTTTTT. This gives the protein CASSFHGQGADTGELFF.

The J gene is TRBJ1-2, the V gene TRBV7-9; D is perhaps TRBD1 (5 bases). The CDR3 extends over 13 amino acids. The ends were cut back, 1 base at V and 13 bases at J, with 16 bases in the middle. Germline V lookup: CDR1 SEHNR, CDR2 FQNEAQ (reference sequence). This CDR3 reads CASSLGYRSCCTF. CDR3 coding DNA: TGTGCCAGCAGCTTAGGGTACAGGTCCTGCTGCACCTTC.

The gene calls are TRBV28 and TRBJ1-2; possible D gene TRBD1, 5 bases. CDR3 length: 12 amino acids. In germline, CDR1 is MDHEN, CDR2 SYDVKM. Between the trimmed V and J ends, which lost 8 bases and 8 bases, there was a span of 15 bases. Written as DNA, the CDR3 is TGTGCCAGCCACTCCGGGGGGAACGGCTACACCTTC. Its translation is CASHSGGNGYTF.

This clonotype was observed many times. This rearrangement joins TRBV2 to TRBJ2-1, with D perhaps TRBD1 or TRBD2 (5 bases each). This CDR3 has 10 amino acids. The germline V and J ends were trimmed by 11 bases and 7 bases, with 9 bases remaining between them. The V gene's germline CDR1 is SNHLY and CDR2 FYNNEI. CDR3 protein: CAGGRNEQFF. DNA of the CDR3: TGTGCCGGGGGACGGAATGAGCAGTTCTTC.